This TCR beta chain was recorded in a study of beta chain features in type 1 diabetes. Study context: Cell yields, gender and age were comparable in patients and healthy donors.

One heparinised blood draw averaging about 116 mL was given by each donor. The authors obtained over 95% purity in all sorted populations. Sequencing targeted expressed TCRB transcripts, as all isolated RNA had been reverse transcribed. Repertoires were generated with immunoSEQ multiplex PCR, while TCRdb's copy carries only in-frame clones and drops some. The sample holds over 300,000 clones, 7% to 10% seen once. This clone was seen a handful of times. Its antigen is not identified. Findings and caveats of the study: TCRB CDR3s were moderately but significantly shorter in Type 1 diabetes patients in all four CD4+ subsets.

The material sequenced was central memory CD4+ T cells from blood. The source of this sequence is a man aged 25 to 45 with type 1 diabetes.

The CDR3 loop is CSVGGGRNQPQHF. The CDR3 DNA reads as TGCAGCGTTGGGGGGGGCCGAAATCAGCCCCAGCATTTT. V and J are TRBV29-1 and TRBJ1-5, with D perhaps matching TRBD1 (6 bases). V gave up 4 bases and J gave up 4 bases, with 11 bases separating them. Germline V gives CDR1 SQVTM, CDR2 ANQGSEA. CDR3 length: 13 amino acids. The variable domain in full, with the rest retrieved from reference TRBV29-1 and TRBJ1-5, is SAVISQKPSRDICQRGTSLTIQCQVDSQVTMMFWYRQQPGQSLTLIATANQGSEATYESGFVIDKFPISRPNLTFSTLTVSNMSPEDSSIYLCSVGGGRNQPQHFGDGTRLSIL.